What follows are 14 T cell receptor beta chains derived from one specimen sequenced in a study of OX40 agonist ivuxolimab in advanced cancers. Here immunoSEQ multiplex PCR was the method, and the copy in TCRdb shows in-frame clones only, minus some. The sample carries under 75,000 clones, about 81% recorded once. The sample consisted of CD4+ or CD8+ T cells sorted from blood, taken in a trial of the OX40 agonist ivuxolimab. The receptors come from an adult with an advanced solid tumor such as melanoma, head and neck, liver or kidney cancer.

V is TRBV19 and J is TRBJ1-5; a possible D gene is TRBD1 (5 bases). CDR3 length: 14 amino acids. Trimming removed 2 bases from V and 1 base from J, with 6 bases in between. CDR1 and CDR2 (germline): LNHDA, SQIVND (reference sequence). As DNA, the CDR3 is TGTGCCAGTAGTATACGGACAAGCAATCAGCCCCAGCATTTT. Translation: CASSIRTSNQPQHF.

The V and J genes are TRBV2 and TRBJ1-1; D unclear. The V gene lost 4 bases and the J gene lost 2 bases, with 11 bases spanning the gap. CDR1 and CDR2 (germline): SNHLY, FYNNEI. This CDR3 is 14 amino acids long. The CDR3 spells CASSGLGGNTEAFF. In DNA, the CDR3 is TGTGCCAGCAGTGGGTTAGGCGGAAACACTGAAGCTTTCTTT.

This rearrangement joins TRBV2 to TRBJ2-3; D remains unclear. The CDR3 extends over 11 amino acids. Germline CDR1 SNHLY, CDR2 FYNNEI. The V gene lost 8 bases and the J gene lost 5 bases, with 8 bases spanning the gap. CDR3 DNA sequence: TGTGCCAGCGCCAAACAAGATACGCAGTATTTT. Translated: CASAKQDTQYF. Filled out from reference TRBV2 and TRBJ2-3, the complete variable domain reads EPEVTQTPSHQVTQMGQEVILRCVPISNHLYFYWYRQILGQKVEFLVSFYNNEISEKSEIFDDQFSVERPDGSNFTLKIRSTKLEDSAMYFCASAKQDTQYFGPGTRLTVL.

The chain is built from TRBV18 and TRBJ1-1; the D gene is possibly TRBD1 (6 bases). There are 16 residues in the CDR3. Trimming took 1 base from V and 5 from J, leaving 17 bases between them. The germline V gene encodes CDR1 KGHSH and CDR2 LQKENI. DNA of the CDR3: TGTGCCAGCTCACCACTCGTAGGGGGGCAGGGGACTGAAGCTTTCTTT. It translates to CASSPLVGGQGTEAFF.

This clone was seen a single time. This chain uses TRBV5-6 with TRBJ1-3, with D unclear. Germline-derived CDR1 and CDR2 are SGHDT and YYEEEE. CDR3 length equals 14 residues. V shed 3 bases and J shed 2 bases, with 9 bases lying between them. In nucleotides, the CDR3 is TGTGCCAGCAGCTCGCAGGACGCTGGAAACACCATATATTTT. Translated: CASSSQDAGNTIYF.

This sequence joins TRBV11-3 and TRBJ2-1, with 10 positions matching TRBD2. This CDR3 region has 16 residues. V lost 5 bases, J lost 0 bases, and 4 bases stayed unmatched. CDR1 and CDR2 (germline): SGHNT, YENEEA. CDR3 amino acids: CASSAKRGGSYNEQFF. As DNA, the CDR3 is TGTGCCAGCAGCGCTAAGCGGGGGGGCTCCTACAATGAGCAGTTCTTC.

This sequence joins TRBV7-3 and TRBJ2-3; TRBD2 is a possible D gene (7 bases). Trimming shortened V by 2 bases and J by 2 bases, and 8 bases separated the two germline ends. Germline V CDR1 and CDR2: SGHTA, FQGTGA. This CDR3 comprises 14 residues. CDR3 bases: TGTGCCAGCAGCTTAGCGGGGGCCACAGATACGCAGTATTTT. This encodes CASSLAGATDTQYF.

This chain connects TRBV2 to TRBJ1-1, with a weak D call TRBD1 (6 bases). V was trimmed by 6 bases and J by 3 bases, leaving 11 bases between them. The CDR3 is made up of 13 amino acids. Germline V gene data show CDR1 as SNHLY and CDR2 as FYNNEI. The CDR3 protein is CASRGQYYTEAFF. The DNA for the CDR3 is TGTGCCAGCAGAGGACAGTATTACACTGAAGCTTTCTTT.

The rearrangement joins TRBV29-1 to TRBJ2-2; 8 positions match TRBD1. The CDR3 totals 12 residues. Looked up from germline, CDR1 is SQVTM and CDR2 is ANQGSEA. The trim removed 6 bases at V and 8 bases at J, leaving 5 bases unmatched. Written as DNA, the CDR3 is TGCAGCGTAGGACAGGGTGTAGGGGAGCTGTTTTTT. Its translation is CSVGQGVGELFF.

The CDR3 reads CASSLSDLAGFNEQFF. The CDR3 DNA reads as TGTGCCAGCAGCTTAAGTGACCTAGCGGGATTCAATGAGCAGTTCTTC. The rearrangement links TRBV7-9 to TRBJ2-1; 9 bases align to TRBD2. The germline CDR1 and CDR2 sequences are SEHNR and FQNEAQ (reference sequence). J gave up 6 bases and V 2 bases, and 8 bases lay outside the gene matches. This CDR3 is built from 16 residues.

This chain uses TRBV5-4 with TRBJ2-7; D is perhaps TRBD1 or TRBD2 (6 bases each). The V end was cut by 0 bases, the J end by 3 bases, with 16 bases between. The CDR3 consists of 16 residues. Germline V lookup: CDR1 SGHNT, CDR2 YYREEE (reference sequence). DNA for the CDR3: TGTGCCAGCAGCTTGGCGGGGGCGCGGGGACTCTACGAGCAGTACTTC. It encodes CASSLAGARGLYEQYF.

The chain couples TRBV5-4 to TRBJ1-2, with TRBD1 matching 10 bases. J was trimmed by 8 bases and V by 4 bases; bases with no gene match: 11. The CDR3 consists of 15 residues. Germline loops: CDR1 SGHNT, CDR2 YYREEE (reference sequence). The CDR3 nucleotides are TGTGCCAGCAGCATACCGGGACAGGGGTCGAGCGGCTACACCTTC. This translates into CASSIPGQGSSGYTF.

V gene TRBV6-4 combines with J gene TRBJ2-6, with D possibly being TRBD1 (5 bases). This CDR3 has 15 residues. V lost 4 bases, J lost 2 bases, and 9 bases lay in between. Germline V gives CDR1 MRHNA, CDR2 SNTAGT. This chain's CDR3 is CASSGQGAGANVLTF. CDR3 DNA: TGTGCCAGCAGTGGCCAAGGGGCTGGGGCCAACGTCCTGACTTTC.

The V and J genes are TRBV30 and TRBJ2-2; D gene uncertain. There are 11 residues in the CDR3. Per the germline V gene, CDR1 is GTSNPN and CDR2 is SVGIG (reference sequence). The V end lost 0 bases, the J end lost 8 bases, and 4 bases lay between the germline ends. The CDR3 sequence is CAWSVFGELFF. The CDR3 DNA sequence: TGTGCCTGGAGTGTATTTGGGGAGCTGTTTTTT.